One sample yielded the 22 T cell receptor beta chains listed below, sequenced in a study of CD8 T cells in Susac syndrome. RNA, at roughly 0.45 to 1 ug, was reverse transcribed with random hexamers. TCRdb reprocessed the immunoSEQ multiplex PCR reads with MiXCR, giving one entry per CDR3 protein. The sample shows some 150,000 distinct CDR3 sequences, around 95% of them seen only once. The sample taken for sequencing was CD4+ T cells from PBMCs. These receptors came from a human donor with Susac syndrome.

CDR3 sequence reads: CSARVPAGAASDTQYF. In DNA, the CDR3 is TGCAGTGCTAGAGTACCAGCGGGGGCCGCGTCAGATACGCAGTATTTT. The chain joins TRBV20-1 to TRBJ2-3, with 8 bases that match TRBD2. This CDR3 comprises 16 residues. The germline V gene encodes CDR1 DFQATT and CDR2 SNEGSKA (reference sequence). V shed 1 base, J shed 4 bases, and the junction held 10 bases outside the gene matches.

This rearrangement joins TRBV20-1 to TRBJ2-4, with D possibly TRBD1 on 5 matching bases. The CDR3 contains 12 residues. Per germline, CDR1 DFQATT and CDR2 SNEGSKA (reference sequence). V gave up 2 bases and J gave up 8 bases, with 10 bases separating them. This chain's CDR3 is CSARPGQDIQYF. The CDR3 DNA reads TGCAGTGCTAGACCAGGGCAGGACATTCAGTACTTC.

The gene calls are TRBV5-4 and TRBJ2-1; 9 bases match TRBD1. This CDR3 spans 16 amino acids. With 3 bases clipped from V and 8 bases from J, the junction kept 12 bases outside the gene matches. The germline gives CDR1 SGHNT, CDR2 YYREEE (reference sequence). CDR3 protein: CASSSGDRGSTDEQFF. CDR3 sequence (DNA): TGTGCCAGCAGCTCCGGCGACAGGGGGTCCACGGATGAGCAGTTCTTC.

The chain has TRBV6-5 and TRBJ1-1, with a tentative D call TRBD1 (5 bases). Trimming took off 7 bases at V and 2 bases at J, with 14 bases between the two ends. This CDR3 is 14 amino acids long. Germline assignment: CDR1 MNHEY and CDR2 SVGAGI. In nucleotides, the CDR3 is TGTGCCAGCACCCACCGTGGGGGAAACACTGAAGCTTTCTTT. Translation: CASTHRGGNTEAFF.

The CDR3 spells CASSKVGESSPLHF. CDR3 nucleotides: TGTGCCAGCAGCAAAGTTGGAGAAAGTTCACCCCTCCACTTT. The rearrangement uses TRBV21-1 and TRBJ1-6. TRBV21-1 is flagged as a pseudogene. This CDR3 has 14 residues.

This chain joins TRBV18 and TRBJ1-1; D not certain. Per the germline V gene, CDR1 is KGHSH and CDR2 is LQKENI. Trimming pared 5 bases from V and 1 base from J, leaving 8 bases between. CDR3 length: 13 residues. The CDR3 region has the DNA TGTGCCAGCTCATCCCAGGAGAACACTGAAGCTTTCTTT. This encodes CASSSQENTEAFF.

Written as DNA, the CDR3 is TGTGCCAGCAGTCAAGGACAGGGATCGCAGTACTTC. This codes for CASSQGQGSQYF. This chain connects TRBV12-3 or TRBV12-4 to TRBJ2-7; 8 nucleotides match TRBD1. The junction had 6 bases not matched to a gene; V was cut back by 5 bases and J by 9 bases. This CDR3 region has 12 residues.

This clonotype was seen a single time. This chain links TRBV29-1 with TRBJ2-5; D might be TRBD1 or TRBD2, each matching 5 bases. With 7 bases removed from V and 4 bases from J, the gap between germline ends came to 13 bases. This CDR3 spans 12 amino acids. The germline gives CDR1 SQVTM, CDR2 ANQGSEA. The CDR3, as DNA: TGCAGCGCCTCTAGGGGAGCAGAGACCCAGTACTTC. Amino acids: CSASRGAETQYF.

The chain uses TRBV29-1 and TRBJ2-1, with D possibly called TRBD1 or TRBD2 (5 bases each). This CDR3 is 14 amino acids long. CDR1 is SQVTM, CDR2 ANQGSEA, per germline. Trimming left V 7 bases short and J 4 bases short, with 17 bases between. This CDR3 is CSAPGPLGYNEQFF. In nucleotides, the CDR3 is TGCAGCGCACCGGGACCCCTGGGGTACAATGAGCAGTTCTTC.

This chain uses TRBV9 with TRBJ1-3; D is unresolved. From germline, CDR1 is SGDLS and CDR2 YYNGEE. The V gene lost 0 bases and the J gene lost 0 bases, with 7 bases spanning the gap. The CDR3 runs 15 residues. CDR3 DNA: TGTGCCAGCAGCGTAGAAGGGAGCTCTGGAAACACCATATATTTT. Its protein is CASSVEGSSGNTIYF.

CDR3 sequence (DNA): TGTGCCAGCAGTTCGGGGTCACTTAATTCACCCCTCCACTTT. Protein sequence: CASSSGSLNSPLHF. V is TRBV6-2 or TRBV6-3 and J is TRBJ1-6; no firm D call. Trimming left V 4 bases short and J 6 bases short, with 10 bases between. Germline V gives CDR1 MNHEY, CDR2 SVGEGT. The CDR3 totals 14 residues.

This rearrangement joins TRBV19 to TRBJ1-6, with D unclear. Per germline, CDR1 LNHDA and CDR2 SQIVND (reference sequence). V gave up 11 bases and J gave up 9 bases, with 11 bases separating them. This CDR3 spans 11 amino acids. The CDR3 loop is CAGPVVSPLHF. CDR3 nucleotides: TGTGCCGGTCCAGTGGTTTCACCCCTCCACTTT.

Only a few counts were recorded for this clonotype. The rearrangement uses TRBV24-1 and TRBJ1-5, with D perhaps matching TRBD1 (6 bases). CDR3 size: 13 residues. CDR1 is KGHDR and CDR2 is SFDVKD in the germline V gene. The germline V and J ends were trimmed by 5 bases and 4 bases, with 8 bases remaining between them. As DNA, the CDR3 is TGTGCCACCAGTGCGCAGGGGAATCAGCCCCAGCATTTT. Protein product: CATSAQGNQPQHF.

The V call is TRBV6-6, the J call TRBJ2-3; tentative D call: TRBD2 (5 bases). The V end lost 5 bases, the J end lost 12 bases, and 15 bases lay between the germline ends. Germline lookup yields CDR1 MNHNY and CDR2 SVGAGI (reference sequence). This CDR3 is 12 amino acids long. The CDR3 protein is CASSLTSSAQYF. The CDR3 bases are TGTGCCAGCAGTCTTACTAGTTCTGCACAGTATTTT.

V is TRBV20-1 and J is TRBJ1-6, with 8 bases lining up with TRBD1. The CDR3 totals 19 residues. Trimming cost V 0 bases and J 5 bases; bases outside gene matches: 15. Germline V lookup: CDR1 DFQATT, CDR2 SNEGSKA (reference sequence). The CDR3 region is CSARDWRWTGPSDNSPLHF. The CDR3 DNA reads TGCAGTGCTAGAGATTGGAGATGGACAGGGCCCTCGGATAATTCACCCCTCCACTTT.

This clonotype was seen once. The genes are TRBV27 and TRBJ2-3; 12 positions agree with TRBD2. With V trimmed by 5 bases and J by 2 bases, 11 bases remained unmatched. The CDR3 spans 18 residues. From germline, CDR1 is MNHEY and CDR2 SMNVEV (reference sequence). The CDR3 sequence is CASSPGLAGYKSTDTQYF. DNA of the CDR3: TGTGCCAGCAGTCCAGGACTAGCGGGATATAAATCCACAGATACGCAGTATTTT.

The V call is TRBV6-1, the J call TRBJ2-1; 15 positions match TRBD2. Germline V gene data show CDR1 as MNHNS and CDR2 as SASEGT. V gave up 6 bases and J gave up 0 bases; unmatched junction bases: 12. The CDR3 is 20 residues long. This CDR3 reads CASSQRGLAGGQSSYNEQFF. The CDR3 DNA sequence: TGTGCCAGCAGCCAGAGGGGACTAGCGGGGGGTCAGAGCTCCTACAATGAGCAGTTCTTC.

The V call is TRBV6-6, the J call TRBJ1-5; TRBD1 is a possible D gene (5 bases). Germline V gives CDR1 MNHNY, CDR2 SVGAGI (reference sequence). Trimming pared 8 bases from V and 2 bases from J, leaving 10 bases between. The CDR3 spans 13 residues. CDR3 nucleotides: TGTGCCAGCGCAACGACAGGCAATCAGCCCCAGCATTTT. Its protein product is CASATTGNQPQHF.

The chain has TRBV6-1 and TRBJ2-7, with D tentatively TRBD2 (6 bases). Trimming removed 7 bases at V and 0 bases at J, with 10 bases between. CDR3 length: 13 residues. CDR1 MNHNS and CDR2 SASEGT come from the germline V gene. The CDR3: CASKDYSSYEQYF. The CDR3 nucleotides are TGTGCCAGCAAGGACTACTCCTCCTACGAGCAGTACTTC.

This sequence joins TRBV29-1 and TRBJ1-3, with D possibly TRBD1 on 5 matching bases. The V and J ends lost 3 bases and 4 bases respectively, with 10 bases between them. CDR3 length: 13 amino acids. Germline V gene sequence: CDR1 SQVTM, CDR2 ANQGSEA. The CDR3 nucleotides read TGCAGCGTTGATTCGGCAGGGGGAAACACCATATATTTT. This codes for CSVDSAGGNTIYF.

This chain connects TRBV7-9 to TRBJ2-3, with D possibly being TRBD1 (6 bases). V gave up 1 base and J gave up 0 bases, with 11 bases separating them. The CDR3 is 16 residues long. Per germline, CDR1 SEHNR and CDR2 FQNEAQ (reference sequence). CDR3 sequence (DNA): TGTGCCAGCAGCTTAGAGCGGACAGCTAGCACAGATACGCAGTATTTT. It encodes CASSLERTASTDTQYF.

The chain is built from TRBV15 and TRBJ1-4; D possibly corresponds to TRBD1 (6 bases). Trimming removed 4 bases from V and 0 bases from J, with 9 bases in between. The CDR3 runs to 15 residues. Looked up from germline, CDR1 is LNHNV and CDR2 is YYDKDF (reference sequence). As DNA, the CDR3 is TGTGCCACCAGCATCCGGACAGCAACTAATGAAAAACTGTTTTTT. Protein product: CATSIRTATNEKLFF.